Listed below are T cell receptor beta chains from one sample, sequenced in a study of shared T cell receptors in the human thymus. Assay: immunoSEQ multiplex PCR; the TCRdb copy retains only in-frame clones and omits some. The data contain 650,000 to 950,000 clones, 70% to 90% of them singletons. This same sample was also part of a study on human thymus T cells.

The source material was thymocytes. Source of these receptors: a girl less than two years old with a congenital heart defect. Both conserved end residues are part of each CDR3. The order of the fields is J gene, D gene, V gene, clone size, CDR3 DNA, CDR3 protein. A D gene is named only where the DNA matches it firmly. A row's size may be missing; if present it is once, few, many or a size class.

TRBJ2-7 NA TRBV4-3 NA TGCGCCAGCAGCCAAGATCGGACAGGGAGGGCCTACGAGCAGTACTTC CASSQDRTGRAYEQYF
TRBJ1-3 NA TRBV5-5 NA TGTGCCAGCAGCTTCCCCAAAGGAGGGAAACGGAACACCATATATTTT CASSFPKGGKRNTIYF
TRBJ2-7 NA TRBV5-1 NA TGCGCCAGCAGCTTTACTGGCGGCTCCTACGAGCAGTACTTC CASSFTGGSYEQYF
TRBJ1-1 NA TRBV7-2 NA TGTGCCAGCAGCCCGGGAGGGGAGGGGACCCCTGAAGCTTTCTTT CASSPGGEGTPEAFF
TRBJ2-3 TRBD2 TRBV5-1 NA TGCGCCAGCAGCCAGGTGTCCACCCGGACTAGCGGGGGGGGTGGCACAGATACGCAGTATTTT CASSQVSTRTSGGGGTDTQYF
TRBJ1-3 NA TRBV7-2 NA TGTGCCAGCAGCTTAGCGCAGCCAAGGGGAGGGACTGGAAACACCATATATTTT CASSLAQPRGGTGNTIYF
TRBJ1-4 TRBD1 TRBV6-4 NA TGTGCCAGCAGTGATAACAGGGGGCGCGAAAAACTGTTTTTT CASSDNRGREKLFF
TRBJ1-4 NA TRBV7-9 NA TGTGCCAGCAGCGCAGGGTCCACTAATGAAAAACTGTTTTTT CASSAGSTNEKLFF
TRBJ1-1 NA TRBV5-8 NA TGTGCCAGCAGCCCACCGAGGGGGGGGTCGAACACTGAAGCTTTCTTT CASSPPRGGSNTEAFF
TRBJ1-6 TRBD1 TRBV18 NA TGTGCCAGCTCACCACAACAGGGGGACAATTCACCCCTCCACTTT CASSPQQGDNSPLHF
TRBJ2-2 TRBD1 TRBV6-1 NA TGTGCCAGCAGCCCACAGGGGGCGAGCACCGGGGAGCTGTTTTTT CASSPQGASTGELFF
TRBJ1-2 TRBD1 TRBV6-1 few TGTGCCAGCAGGGAGCCTTACAGGGGGCGAGGCTACACCTTC CASREPYRGRGYTF
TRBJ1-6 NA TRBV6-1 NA TGTGCCAGCAGTCCCCGGACAGCTAATTCACCCCTCCACTTT CASSPRTANSPLHF
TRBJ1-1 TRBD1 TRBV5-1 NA TGCGCCAGCAGCTTAGGCAGGGGGCTAGTTGAAGCTTTCTTT CASSLGRGLVEAFF
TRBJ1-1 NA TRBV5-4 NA TGTGCCAGCAGCTTGATCCAGGGGAATATAGATAGCACTGAAGCTTTCTTT CASSLIQGNIDSTEAFF
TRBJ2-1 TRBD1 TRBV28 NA TGTGCCAGCAGTTCACCGGGACAGGGATACAATGAGCAGTTCTTC CASSSPGQGYNEQFF
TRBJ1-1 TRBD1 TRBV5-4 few TGTGCCAGCAGCTTGGCCGGGACAGGCGAAGCTTTCTTT CASSLAGTGEAFF
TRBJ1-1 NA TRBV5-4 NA TGTGCCAGCAAGAGGAATAACAGGTCGTCCCCTGAAGCTTTCTTT CASKRNNRSSPEAFF
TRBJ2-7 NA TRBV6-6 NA TGTGCCAGCAGTCTCAAAACCGGCGAGCAGTACTTC CASSLKTGEQYF
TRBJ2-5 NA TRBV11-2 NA TGTGCCAGCCACGGGGGGCTAAAGGAGACCCAGTACTTC CASHGGLKETQYF
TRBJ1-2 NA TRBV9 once TGTGCCAGCAGCGCCCACAGGGACTATGGCTACACCTTC CASSAHRDYGYTF
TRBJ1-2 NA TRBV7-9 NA TGTGCCAGCAGCTTAGGGAGTGGCTACACCTTC CASSLGSGYTF
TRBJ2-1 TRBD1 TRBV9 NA TGTGCCAGCAGCGCCGGGGACAGCGGTGAGCAGTTCTTC CASSAGDSGEQFF
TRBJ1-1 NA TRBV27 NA TGTGCCAGCCTCAAAGCCCCCGGAAGCGGTGGAAGGCAGACGAACACTGAAGCTTTCTTT CASLKAPGSGGRQTNTEAFF
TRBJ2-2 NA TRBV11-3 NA TGTGCCAGCAGCTGGAGAGTAGGTGACAACACCGGGGAGCTGTTTTTT CASSWRVGDNTGELFF
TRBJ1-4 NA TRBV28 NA TGTGCCAGCAGTCCCACGCGACACGCACGGAATGAAAAACTGTTTTTT CASSPTRHARNEKLFF
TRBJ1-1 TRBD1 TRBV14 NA TGTGCCAGCAGCCAAGAACGGGTTCGGGACAGCATCATGAACACTGAAGCTTTCTTT CASSQERVRDSIMNTEAFF
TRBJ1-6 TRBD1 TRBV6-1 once TGTGCCAGCCGGGACAGGGGGAGAGTGGTGTCACCCCTCCACTTT CASRDRGRVVSPLHF
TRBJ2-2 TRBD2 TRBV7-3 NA TGTGCCAGCAGCCAACGGACTAGCGGGGGTTCGGACACCGGGGAGCTGTTTTTT CASSQRTSGGSDTGELFF
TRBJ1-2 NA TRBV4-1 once TGCGCCAGCAGCCAAGAACGGACGGGATATGGCTACACCTTC CASSQERTGYGYTF
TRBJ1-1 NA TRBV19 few TGTGCCAGAAACGGACAGAGCATCGCGAACACTGAAGCTTTCTTT CARNGQSIANTEAFF
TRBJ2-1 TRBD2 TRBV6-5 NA TGTGCCAGCAGGATTCTGGCGGGGGGTTACAATGAGCAGTTCTTC CASRILAGGYNEQFF
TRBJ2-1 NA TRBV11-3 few TGTGCCAGCAGCCTAGGGGGGACAGTCCCTTGGGGCTACAATGAGCAGTTCTTC CASSLGGTVPWGYNEQFF
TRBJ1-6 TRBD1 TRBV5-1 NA TGCGCCAGCAGCTTATGGACAGGGGATAATTCACCCCTCCACTTT CASSLWTGDNSPLHF
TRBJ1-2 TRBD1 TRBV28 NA TGTGCCAGCAGTTTACCCAGGACAGGGATCTATGGCTACACCTTC CASSLPRTGIYGYTF
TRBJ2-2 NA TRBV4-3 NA TGCGCCAGCAGCCAAGGACAGACCTCGAACACCGGGGAGCTGTTTTTT CASSQGQTSNTGELFF
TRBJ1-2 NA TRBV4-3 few TGCGCCAGCAGCCAATCAGGGGTGCGGTATGGCTACACCTTC CASSQSGVRYGYTF
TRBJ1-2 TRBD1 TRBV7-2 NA TGTGCCAGCAGCTTAGCGGGGCAGGGGACAGATCCCTATGGCTACACCTTC CASSLAGQGTDPYGYTF
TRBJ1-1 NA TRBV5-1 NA TGCGCCAGCAGCCCCCGTAAGGGGCAGGGAGGGAACACTGAAGCTTTCTTT CASSPRKGQGGNTEAFF
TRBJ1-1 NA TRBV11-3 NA TGTGCCAGCAGTAGACTCCGGAACACTGAAGCTTTCTTT CASSRLRNTEAFF
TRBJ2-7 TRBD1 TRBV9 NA TGTGCCAGCAGCGTAGATGCACTCCCAGGGGGACGCTCCTACGAGCAGTACTTC CASSVDALPGGRSYEQYF
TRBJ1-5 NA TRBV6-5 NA TGTGCCAGCAGTAAGCCAACAGATCAGCCCCAGCATTTT CASSKPTDQPQHF
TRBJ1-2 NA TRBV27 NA TGTGCCAGCACCCCCCGGGCAGGGGATTATGGCTACACCTTC CASTPRAGDYGYTF
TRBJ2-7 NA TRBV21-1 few TGTGCCAGCAGCAAAGGAGGGGGCAAGGGCTCCTACGAGCAGTACTTC CASSKGGGKGSYEQYF
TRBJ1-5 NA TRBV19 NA TGTGCCAGTACCGGAACCCCCAGGGGCGGGGGTGGGCAGCCCCAGCATTTT CASTGTPRGGGGQPQHF
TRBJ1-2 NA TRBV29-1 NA TGCAGCGTTGAATCCCCTCGGAGAGCTAACTATGGCTACACCTTC CSVESPRRANYGYTF
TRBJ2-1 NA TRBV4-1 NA TGCGCCAGCAGCCCACCACCAGACAGAAGCTCCTACAATGAGCAGTTCTTC CASSPPPDRSSYNEQFF
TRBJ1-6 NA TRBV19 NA TGTGCCAGTAGTAAGACACCTGGGTCACCCCTCCACTTT CASSKTPGSPLHF
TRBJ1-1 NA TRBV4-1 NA TGCGCCAGCAGCCCTTGGACAGAGAACACTGAAGCTTTCTTT CASSPWTENTEAFF
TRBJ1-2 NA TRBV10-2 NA TGCGCCAGCAGTGAGGGGGAAAGCGGAGGACAGAACTATGGCTACACCTTC CASSEGESGGQNYGYTF